Listed here are 2 T cell receptor beta chains from one sample, sequenced in a study of identical twins. TCRdb reprocessed the 5' RACE reads via MiXCR and lists one record per CDR3 protein. The sample gives 1.5 million to 2 million distinct CDR3 sequences, around 29% of which show up once; 0.27% is in the top ten. Sequenced material: cord blood. Every receptor here comes from a newborn girl in good health.

There are a few counts of this clonotype. The chain links TRBV10-3 to TRBJ2-1; 10 bases are a match to TRBD1. The germline V gene encodes CDR1 ENHRY and CDR2 SYGVKD. The CDR3 contains 14 residues. Germline trimming cut 7 bases from V and 6 bases from J; bases unmatched to any gene: 6. This CDR3 is CAITRQGAFNEQFF. DNA of the CDR3: TGTGCCATCACTAGACAGGGGGCGTTCAATGAGCAGTTCTTC.

This clonotype has a count of ten or more. The chain joins TRBV12-3 or TRBV12-4 to TRBJ1-2, with unresolved D. The V gene lost 2 bases and the J gene lost 5 bases, with 9 bases spanning the gap. CDR3 length: 13 amino acids. The CDR3 DNA reads TGTGCCAGCAGTTTATCCCGGACTTATGGCTACACCTTC. Protein sequence: CASSLSRTYGYTF.